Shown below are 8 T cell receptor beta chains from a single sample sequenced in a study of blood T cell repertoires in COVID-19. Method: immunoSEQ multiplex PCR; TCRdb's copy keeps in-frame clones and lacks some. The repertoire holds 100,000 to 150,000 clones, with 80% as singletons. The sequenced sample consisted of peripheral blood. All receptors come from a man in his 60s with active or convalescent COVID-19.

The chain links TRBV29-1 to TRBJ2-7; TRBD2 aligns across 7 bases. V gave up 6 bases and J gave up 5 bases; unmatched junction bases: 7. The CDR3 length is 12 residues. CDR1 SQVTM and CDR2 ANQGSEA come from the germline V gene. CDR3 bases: TGCAGCGTCCAGGTGGGACTAAACGAGCAGTACTTC. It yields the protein CSVQVGLNEQYF.

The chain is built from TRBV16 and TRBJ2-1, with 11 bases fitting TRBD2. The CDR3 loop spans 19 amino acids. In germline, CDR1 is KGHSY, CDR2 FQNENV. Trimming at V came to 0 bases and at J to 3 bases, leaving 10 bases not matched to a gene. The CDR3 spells CASSQSFALAGGSYNEQFF. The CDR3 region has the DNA TGTGCCAGCAGCCAATCTTTTGCCCTAGCGGGAGGAAGCTACAATGAGCAGTTCTTC.

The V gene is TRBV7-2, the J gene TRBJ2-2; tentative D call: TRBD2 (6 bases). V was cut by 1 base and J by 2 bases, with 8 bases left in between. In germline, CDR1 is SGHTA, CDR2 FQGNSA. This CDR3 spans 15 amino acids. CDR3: CASSLGRGNTGELFF. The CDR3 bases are TGTGCCAGCAGCTTAGGGCGGGGAAACACCGGGGAGCTGTTTTTT.

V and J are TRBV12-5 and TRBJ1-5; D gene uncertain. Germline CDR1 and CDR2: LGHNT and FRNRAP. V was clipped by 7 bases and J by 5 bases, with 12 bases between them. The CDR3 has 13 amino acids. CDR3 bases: TGTGCTAGTGCCCTAGAGAGTGATCAGCCCCAGCATTTT. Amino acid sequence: CASALESDQPQHF.

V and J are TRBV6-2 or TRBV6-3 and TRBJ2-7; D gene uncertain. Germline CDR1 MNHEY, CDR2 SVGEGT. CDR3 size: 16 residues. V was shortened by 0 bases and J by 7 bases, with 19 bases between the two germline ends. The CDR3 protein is CASSYSTSLPLVEQYF. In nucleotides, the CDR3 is TGTGCCAGCAGTTACTCAACGAGCCTCCCCTTGGTAGAGCAGTACTTC.

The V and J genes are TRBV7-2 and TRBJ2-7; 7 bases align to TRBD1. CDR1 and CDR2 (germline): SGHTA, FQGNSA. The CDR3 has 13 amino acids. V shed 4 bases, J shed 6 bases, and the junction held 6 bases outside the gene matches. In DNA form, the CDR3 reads TGTGCCAGCAGCTCCCGGACAGGTGTCGAGCAGTACTTC. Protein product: CASSSRTGVEQYF.

The CDR3 bases are TGTGCCAGCAGCTCCGGGGTAGACAATGAGCAGTTCTTC. It specifies CASSSGVDNEQFF. The rearrangement uses TRBV7-2 and TRBJ2-1; tentative D call: TRBD2 (5 bases). CDR3 size: 13 residues. Germline-derived CDR1 and CDR2 are SGHTA and FQGNSA. The V and J ends lost 4 bases and 5 bases respectively, with 9 bases between them.

The CDR3 sequence: CASSLRTGELTNTEAFF. CDR3 coding DNA: TGTGCCAGCAGCCTGAGGACAGGCGAACTTACTAACACTGAAGCTTTCTTT. The chain combines TRBV7-8 with TRBJ1-1, with 7 bases fitting TRBD1. The CDR3 length is 17 residues. The germline CDR1 and CDR2 sequences are SGHVS and FQNEAQ. V gave up 5 bases and J gave up 2 bases; unmatched junction bases: 14.